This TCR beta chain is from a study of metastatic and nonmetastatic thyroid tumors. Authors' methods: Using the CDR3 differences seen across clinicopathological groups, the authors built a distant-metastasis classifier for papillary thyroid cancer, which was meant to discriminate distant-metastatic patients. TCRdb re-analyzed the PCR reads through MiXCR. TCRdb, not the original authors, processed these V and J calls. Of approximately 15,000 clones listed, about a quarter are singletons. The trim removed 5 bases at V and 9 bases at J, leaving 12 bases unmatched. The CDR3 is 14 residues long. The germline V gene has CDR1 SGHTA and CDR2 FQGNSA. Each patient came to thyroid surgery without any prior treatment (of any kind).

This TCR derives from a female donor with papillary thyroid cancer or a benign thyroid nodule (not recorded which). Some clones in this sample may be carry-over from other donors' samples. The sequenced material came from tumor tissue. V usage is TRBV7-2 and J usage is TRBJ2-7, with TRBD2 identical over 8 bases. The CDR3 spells CASSHWVVAGGQYF. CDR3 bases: TGTGCCAGCAGCCACTGGGTTGTGGCGGGGGGGCAGTACTTC.